These 13 T cell receptor beta chains came from one sample sequenced in a study of cytomegalovirus exposure and HLA in healthy donors. The PCR was carried out with 60 Vbeta primers and 13 Jbeta primers. Produced via immunoSEQ multiplex PCR; TCRdb's table is partial and in-frame only. Seen here are 99,000 or so clones, less than 80% observed once, and the top ten hold around 1.3%. Input material: PBMCs. The source of these receptors is a man in his thirties or forties in good health and CMV-seronegative.

The CDR3 nucleotides are TGTGCCAGCAGCTTTGACAGGGAACTCCAAAAACTGTTTTTT. Residues: CASSFDRELQKLFF. The V gene is TRBV6-6, the J gene TRBJ1-4; 7 bases are a match to TRBD1. The ends lost 6 bases at V and 9 bases at J; junction bases unmatched: 10. The CDR3 is 14 residues long. Germline CDR1 is MNHNY and CDR2 is SVGAGI (reference sequence).

The V and J genes are TRBV5-1 and TRBJ2-5, with 10 bases lining up with TRBD2. Trimming took 0 bases from V and 1 from J; bases not matched to a gene: 3. This CDR3 has 16 amino acids. Germline V gene sequence: CDR1 SGHRS, CDR2 YFSETQ. The CDR3 bases are TGCGCCAGCAGCTTGGCGCCTAGCGGGGGCCAAGAGACCCAGTACTTC. It is translated as CASSLAPSGGQETQYF.

This clone was observed a handful of times. The CDR3 coding sequence is TGTGCCAGTAGTGCAGGGGGCACTGAAGCTTTCTTT. It encodes CASSAGGTEAFF. This sequence joins TRBV19 and TRBJ1-1; 7 bases agree with TRBD1. V lost 5 bases to trimming and J lost 4 bases; unmatched junction nucleotides: 1. The V gene's germline CDR1 is LNHDA and CDR2 SQIVND (reference sequence). The CDR3 covers 12 residues.

This chain uses TRBV12-5 with TRBJ1-6; 7 nucleotides match TRBD1. J gave up 9 bases and V 0 bases, and 5 bases lay outside the gene matches. CDR1 and CDR2 from the germline V gene are LGHNT and FRNRAP. The CDR3 sequence is 15 residues long. For the CDR3, the DNA is TGTGCTAGTGGTTTGGTATTTACAGGGGTTTCACCCCTCCACTTT. Protein sequence: CASGLVFTGVSPLHF. The full variable domain, rest sourced from reference TRBV12-5 and TRBJ1-6, is DARVTQTPRHKVTEMGQEVTMRCQPILGHNTVFWYRQTMMQGLELLAYFRNRAPLDDSGMPKDRFSAEMPDATLATLKIQPSEPRDSAVYFCASGLVFTGVSPLHFGNGTRLTVT.

V usage is TRBV29-1 and J usage is TRBJ2-5; the match to TRBD1 covers 8 bases. The germline gives CDR1 SQVTM, CDR2 ANQGSEA. CDR3 length equals 14 residues. Trimming took 6 bases from V and 0 from J; bases not matched to a gene: 6. DNA of the CDR3: TGCAGCGTCGCAGACAGGGGCAACCAAGAGACCCAGTACTTC. It yields the protein CSVADRGNQETQYF. The complete variable domain, with remaining parts taken from reference TRBV29-1 and TRBJ2-5, reads SAVISQKPSRDICQRGTSLTIQCQVDSQVTMMFWYRQQPGQSLTLIATANQGSEATYESGFVIDKFPISRPNLTFSTLTVSNMSPEDSSIYLCSVADRGNQETQYFGPGTRLLVL.

This rearrangement joins TRBV10-1 to TRBJ1-1, with D maybe TRBD1 (5 bases). Trimming removed 4 bases from V and 1 base from J, with 7 bases in between. Germline CDR1 is WNHNN and CDR2 is SYGVQD (reference sequence). This CDR3 is 13 amino acids long. CDR3 coding DNA: TGCGCCAGCAGTGTCGGACAGAACACTGAAGCTTTCTTT. It translates to CASSVGQNTEAFF.

V is TRBV7-9 and J is TRBJ2-2; 7 bases are a match to TRBD1. V dropped 6 bases and J dropped 2; count of bases not matched to a gene: 9. Germline CDR1 and CDR2: SEHNR and FQNEAQ (reference sequence). The CDR3 is made up of 16 amino acids. CDR3 sequence: CASRPETGPNTGELFF. CDR3 DNA: TGTGCCAGCAGGCCGGAGACAGGGCCTAACACCGGGGAGCTGTTTTTT.

This chain joins TRBV6-6 and TRBJ2-7, with D maybe TRBD1 (5 bases). Trimming removed 2 bases from V and 9 bases from J, with 11 bases in between. The V gene's germline CDR1 is MNHNY and CDR2 SVGAGI (reference sequence). CDR3 size: 12 residues. The CDR3 is CASSYQDTGQYF. The CDR3, as DNA: TGTGCCAGCAGTTACCAAGATACAGGGCAGTACTTC.

This clone was seen more than once but under ten times. The chain recombines TRBV19 with TRBJ1-1; 11 bases fit TRBD1. The V and J ends lost 10 bases and 4 bases, in that order; junction bases with no gene match: 8. The CDR3 is made up of 14 amino acids. Germline CDR1 LNHDA, CDR2 SQIVND (reference sequence). The CDR3 sequence is CATTGTGGFTEAFF. In DNA form, the CDR3 reads TGTGCCACCACCGGGACAGGGGGGTTCACTGAAGCTTTCTTT.

The CDR3: CASSLLAMRGTGELFF. CDR3 DNA sequence: TGTGCCAGCAGTTTACTAGCTATGCGGGGCACCGGGGAGCTGTTTTTT. The rearrangement links TRBV27 to TRBJ2-2, with D possibly matching TRBD2 (6 bases). Germline V gives CDR1 MNHEY, CDR2 SMNVEV (reference sequence). This CDR3 has 16 amino acids. V shed 2 bases and J shed 4 bases, with 14 bases lying between them.

The V gene is TRBV13, the J gene TRBJ2-7, with TRBD2 identical over 8 bases. Looked up from germline, CDR1 is PRHDT and CDR2 is FYEKMQ (reference sequence). The CDR3 is 14 residues long. Losses at the gene ends were 4 bases for V and 0 bases for J; bases not matched to a gene: 2. CDR3 residues: CASSSSGSSYEQYF. The CDR3 DNA reads as TGTGCCAGCAGCTCCAGCGGGAGCTCCTACGAGCAGTACTTC.

This chain uses TRBV6-1 with TRBJ1-5, with 7 bases aligning to TRBD1. V shed 3 bases and J 2 bases; nucleotides not matched to a gene: 7. The CDR3 is 16 amino acids. From germline, CDR1 is MNHNS and CDR2 SASEGT. CDR3 DNA sequence: TGTGCCAGCAGTGAGTCCAGGGGGGCGCGCAATCAGCCCCAGCATTTT. Amino acid sequence: CASSESRGARNQPQHF.

The chain couples TRBV27 to TRBJ2-5; D possibly corresponds to TRBD2 (5 bases). In germline, CDR1 is MNHEY, CDR2 SMNVEV (reference sequence). There are 11 residues in the CDR3. Trimming took off 9 bases at V and 2 bases at J, with 7 bases between the two ends. This CDR3 is CAREGQETQYF. The CDR3 region has the DNA TGTGCCAGAGAGGGACAAGAGACCCAGTACTTC.